Below, 2 T cell receptor beta chains from the same sample are listed, as sequenced in a study of metastatic and nonmetastatic thyroid tumors. Using MiXCR, TCRdb reanalyzed the PCR reads. The repertoire has roughly 30,000 clones, 25% to 35% of them found once; the top ten carry around 32%. No treatment had been given to any patient before thyroid surgery. Sequenced sample: blood. All receptors come from a female donor with papillary thyroid cancer or a benign thyroid nodule (not recorded which). Some clones in this sample may be carry-over from other donors' samples.

CDR3 sequence (DNA): TGTGCCAGCAGCTCCTTTGCGAGCGACACTGAAGCTTTCTTT. This encodes CASSSFASDTEAFF. This chain connects TRBV3-1 to TRBJ1-1; D not certain. V was shortened by 5 bases and J by 3 bases, with 13 bases between the two germline ends. Germline V lookup: CDR1 LGHDT, CDR2 YNNKEL (reference sequence). CDR3 size: 14 residues. The variable domain in full, completed from reference TRBV3-1 and TRBJ1-1, reads DTAVSQTPKYLVTQMGNDKSIKCEQNLGHDTMYWYKQDSKKFLKIMFSYNNKELIINETVPNRFSPKSPDKAHLNLHINSLELGDSAVYFCASSSFASDTEAFFGQGTRLTVV.

The J gene is TRBJ2-7, the V gene TRBV18, with a weak D call TRBD1 (8 bases). Germline V gene data show CDR1 as KGHSH and CDR2 as LQKENI. The V and J ends lost 3 bases and 7 bases respectively, with 13 bases between them. The CDR3 runs 13 residues. CDR3 DNA sequence: TGTGCCAGCTCACCGCCACAGGGGGGGGAGCAGTACTTC. Its protein product is CASSPPQGGEQYF.